Shown below are 27 T cell receptor beta chains from a single sample sequenced in a study of blood T cell repertoires in COVID-19. Clones were read by immunoSEQ multiplex PCR, and TCRdb kept only the in-frame ones, dropping some. The sample lists approximately 530,000 clones; less than 90% were seen once. Source material: peripheral blood. Source of these receptors: a woman in her forties or fifties with COVID-19, enrolled during active disease.

This clone was counted a single time. One junction end does not reproduce the germline sequence, and a read error may be involved. The same CDR3 also results from other DNA sequences found in this sample. The chain is built from TRBV27 and TRBJ1-5, with TRBD1 matching over 10 bases. Germline CDR1 MNHEY, CDR2 SMNVEV (reference sequence). The CDR3 spans 15 residues. The CDR3: CASSSGQGSNQPQHF. For the CDR3, the DNA is TGTGCCAGTAGTTCGGGACAGGGGAGCAATCAGCCCCAGCATTTT.

The chain couples TRBV7-2 to TRBJ2-3; tentative D call: TRBD2 (5 bases). The germline V and J ends were trimmed by 5 bases and 6 bases, with 18 bases remaining between them. This CDR3 contains 15 residues. Germline CDR1 and CDR2: SGHTA and FQGNSA. The CDR3 spells CASSPPEGVRDTQYF. The CDR3 DNA reads as TGTGCCAGCAGCCCCCCCGAGGGCGTAAGGGATACGCAGTATTTT.

The chain couples TRBV7-2 to TRBJ1-6; tentatively, D is TRBD1 (6 bases). Per the germline V gene, CDR1 is SGHTA and CDR2 is FQGNSA. Between the trimmed V and J ends, which lost 8 bases and 1 base, there was a span of 12 bases. This CDR3 has 15 residues. CDR3 in amino acids: CASLDTGSYNSPLHF. As DNA, the CDR3 is TGTGCCAGCCTGGATACAGGGTCCTATAATTCACCCCTCCACTTT.

The rearrangement links TRBV7-8 to TRBJ1-4; 8 nucleotides line up with TRBD1. Germline CDR1 and CDR2: SGHVS and FQNEAQ. The CDR3 is 14 amino acids. V lost 5 bases and J lost 8; bases outside the gene matches: 7. CDR3 protein: CASSPGTGGEKLFF. The CDR3 DNA reads as TGTGCCAGCAGCCCCGGGACAGGAGGCGAAAAACTGTTTTTT. Complete variable domain (other parts from reference TRBV7-8 and TRBJ1-4): GAGVSQSPRYKVAKRGQDVALRCDPISGHVSLFWYQQALGQGPEFLTYFQNEAQLDKSGLPSDRFFAERPEGSVSTLKIQRTQQEDSAVYLCASSPGTGGEKLFFGSGTQLSVL.

This sequence joins TRBV30 and TRBJ1-2; 12 bases agree with TRBD1. Germline V CDR1 and CDR2: GTSNPN, SVGIG (reference sequence). Trimming at V came to 1 base and at J to 7 bases, leaving 1 base not matched to a gene. This CDR3 region has 13 residues. The CDR3 loop is CAWSGDRGLGYTF. Here the CDR3 DNA reads TGTGCCTGGAGTGGGGACAGGGGGCTTGGCTACACCTTC.

This clone was observed once. This sequence joins TRBV4-1 and TRBJ1-1, with TRBD1 matching 7 bases. The CDR3 is 13 residues long. Germline lookup yields CDR1 MGHRA and CDR2 YSYEKL. V lost 1 base and J lost 7; bases outside the gene matches: 3. CDR3 DNA: TGCGCCAGCAGCCAAGGTGGGGACAGTGAAGCTTTCTTT. Translated, it gives CASSQGGDSEAFF.

A few counts support this clone. This chain joins TRBV2 and TRBJ1-2; the D gene is possibly TRBD1 (5 bases). The CDR3 covers 14 residues. Between the trimmed V and J ends, which lost 4 bases and 1 base, there was a span of 10 bases. Germline-derived CDR1 and CDR2 are SNHLY and FYNNEI. CDR3 residues: CASSGLQGNYGYTF. For the CDR3, the DNA is TGTGCCAGCAGTGGTTTGCAGGGTAACTATGGCTACACCTTC.

The chain uses TRBV6-5 and TRBJ1-3; 7 nucleotides agree with TRBD1. V trimming: 6 bases; J trimming: 0 bases; junction bases outside the gene matches: 5. CDR1 is MNHEY, CDR2 SVGAGI, per germline. This CDR3 region has 15 residues. This CDR3 reads CASSYRGSSGNTIYF. Written as DNA, the CDR3 is TGTGCCAGCAGCTACAGGGGTTCCTCTGGAAACACCATATATTTT.

V gene TRBV12-3 or TRBV12-4 combines with J gene TRBJ2-1; D is perhaps TRBD1 (7 bases). Trimming cost V 6 bases and J 4 bases, with 10 bases left between them. The CDR3 spans 13 residues. The DNA of the CDR3 is TGTGCCAGCAGGCGGGACAGATACAATGAGCAGTTCTTC. Translated: CASRRDRYNEQFF.

The sample holds one count of this clone. This chain joins TRBV2 and TRBJ2-7, with TRBD2 matching over 13 bases. Germline V lookup: CDR1 SNHLY, CDR2 FYNNEI. CDR3 length: 16 residues. The V segment lost 5 bases and the J segment 4 bases; nucleotides outside the gene matches: 8. CDR3 sequence: CASSSPGLAGRYEQYF. DNA for the CDR3: TGTGCCAGCAGTAGCCCGGGACTAGCGGGGAGGTACGAGCAGTACTTC.

The chain recombines TRBV7-2 with TRBJ2-1; 10 bases align to TRBD2. This CDR3 spans 17 amino acids. The germline gives CDR1 SGHTA, CDR2 FQGNSA. The ends lost 3 bases at V and 6 bases at J; junction bases unmatched: 11. The CDR3 spells CASSFLLSGGKGNEQFF. CDR3 sequence (DNA): TGTGCCAGCAGCTTCCTTCTTAGCGGGGGGAAGGGCAATGAGCAGTTCTTC.

The rearrangement links TRBV7-2 to TRBJ1-1; D perhaps matches TRBD1 (6 bases). CDR1 and CDR2 (germline): SGHTA, FQGNSA. This CDR3 comprises 14 residues. V was clipped by 1 base and J by 3 bases, with 9 bases between them. This CDR3 reads CASSLGTGYTEAFF. The CDR3 nucleotides are TGTGCCAGCAGCTTAGGTACAGGGTACACTGAAGCTTTCTTT.

Only a few counts were recorded for this clone. Other DNA sequences in the same sample also yield this CDR3. This rearrangement joins TRBV2 to TRBJ1-2, with 7 bases fitting TRBD1. J lost 5 bases, V lost 7 bases, and 7 bases had no gene match. Germline V gives CDR1 SNHLY, CDR2 FYNNEI. The CDR3 extends over 13 amino acids. CDR3 bases: TGTGCCAGCACCCTAGACAGGGATTATGGCTACACCTTC. The encoded protein is CASTLDRDYGYTF.

This clone was counted a single time. V and J are TRBV3-1 (or the pseudogene TRBV3-2) and TRBJ2-1; the D is unclear. CDR3 length: 13 amino acids. The germline V gene has CDR1 LGHDT and CDR2 YNNKEL (reference sequence). V was shortened by 0 bases and J by 4 bases, with 4 bases between the two germline ends. The CDR3 DNA reads TGTGCCAGCAGCCAAGAGCGATACAATGAGCAGTTCTTC. It codes for CASSQERYNEQFF.

The chain couples TRBV10-3 to TRBJ2-2; 12 bases align to TRBD2. Per the germline V gene, CDR1 is ENHRY and CDR2 is SYGVKD. The CDR3 has 14 residues. J gave up 6 bases and V 10 bases, and 6 bases lay outside the gene matches. This chain's CDR3 is CATRTSGDPGELFF. CDR3 in DNA: TGTGCCACCCGGACTAGCGGGGATCCCGGGGAGCTGTTTTTT.

The rearrangement uses TRBV28 and TRBJ2-3; tentatively, D is TRBD2 (6 bases). Germline CDR1 reads MDHEN; CDR2 reads SYDVKM. The CDR3 length is 14 residues. V dropped 8 bases and J dropped 0 bases, with 12 bases sitting between them. CDR3 DNA sequence: TGTGCCAGCGCTCCGGGACTTAGCACAGATACGCAGTATTTT. Translation: CASAPGLSTDTQYF.

J is TRBJ1-5 and V is TRBV19, with D uncertain. The CDR3 length is 14 residues. The germline V gene has CDR1 LNHDA and CDR2 SQIVND (reference sequence). V lost 9 bases, J lost 6 bases, and 18 bases lay in between. The CDR3 loop is CASNTHEGSQPQHF. The CDR3, as DNA: TGTGCCAGCAATACCCATGAGGGAAGTCAGCCCCAGCATTTT.

In this sample, this clone turned up a few times. The chain uses TRBV9 and TRBJ2-2; D is undetermined. This CDR3 spans 14 amino acids. Germline loops: CDR1 SGDLS, CDR2 YYNGEE. With 4 bases removed from V and 5 bases from J, the gap between germline ends came to 12 bases. CDR3 nucleotides: TGTGCCAGCAGCCCCCTGTACTGGACCGGGGAGCTGTTTTTT. Amino acid sequence: CASSPLYWTGELFF.

The V and J genes are TRBV28 and TRBJ1-2, with TRBD1 identical over 9 bases. The germline gives CDR1 MDHEN, CDR2 SYDVKM. The J segment lost 7 bases and the V segment lost 2 bases, leaving 20 bases of the junction unmatched. CDR3 length: 19 residues. The CDR3 DNA is TGTGCCAGCAGTTTAGGGGGGGTCGGACAGGGGAAACTGGCTTTTGGCTACACCTTC. Protein sequence: CASSLGGVGQGKLAFGYTF.

V is TRBV5-1 and J is TRBJ1-4, with TRBD1 identical over 7 bases. This CDR3 contains 13 residues. Losses at the gene ends were 8 bases for V and 7 bases for J; bases not matched to a gene: 8. The V gene's germline CDR1 is SGHRS and CDR2 YFSETQ. The CDR3 loop reads CASTTGMGEKLFF. CDR3 DNA: TGCGCCAGTACGACAGGGATGGGTGAAAAACTGTTTTTT.

Here the CDR3 reads CATSFEPSYEQYF. The CDR3 nucleotides read TGTGCCACCAGTTTTGAGCCCTCCTACGAGCAGTACTTC. V is TRBV15 and J is TRBJ2-7; D not resolved. Germline-derived CDR1 and CDR2 are LNHNV and YYDKDF (reference sequence). V lost 6 bases and J 0 bases, leaving 9 bases between the germline ends. The CDR3 spans 13 residues.

The J gene is TRBJ1-6, the V gene TRBV6-1, with 10 bases aligning to TRBD1. J was trimmed by 9 bases and V by 3 bases; bases with no gene match: 2. Germline V gives CDR1 MNHNS, CDR2 SASEGT. The CDR3 has 14 residues. CDR3 nucleotide sequence: TGTGCCAGCAGTGAGCGGGACAGGGGTTCACCCCTCCACTTT. The encoded protein is CASSERDRGSPLHF.

This clone appeared many times. The chain employs TRBV5-5 and TRBJ2-3, with a possible D match to TRBD2 (6 bases). The CDR3 totals 15 residues. CDR1 is SGHKS and CDR2 is YYEKEE in the germline V gene (reference sequence). V shed 4 bases and J shed 3 bases, with 15 bases lying between them. CDR3 DNA: TGTGCCAGCAGCCCGGGACTTAAAGAGACAGATACGCAGTATTTT. Protein sequence: CASSPGLKETDTQYF.

The V and J genes are TRBV30 and TRBJ2-3; 9 bases fit TRBD1. The CDR3 contains 16 residues. V lost 2 bases to trimming and J lost 4 bases; unmatched junction nucleotides: 10. In germline, CDR1 is GTSNPN, CDR2 SVGIG (reference sequence). CDR3 protein: CAWSYEDRGYPDTQYF. CDR3 DNA sequence: TGTGCCTGGAGTTATGAGGACAGGGGATACCCAGATACGCAGTATTTT.

The chain is built from TRBV3-1 (or the pseudogene TRBV3-2) and TRBJ1-5; 11 bases match TRBD1. There are 15 residues in the CDR3. Germline values: CDR1 LGHDT, CDR2 YNNKEL (reference sequence). Unmatched junction bases numbered 4, after V lost 5 bases and J lost 4 bases. This CDR3 reads CASSTGTGGNQPQHF. CDR3 sequence (DNA): TGTGCCAGCAGCACCGGGACAGGGGGTAATCAGCCCCAGCATTTT.

The V gene is TRBV18, the J gene TRBJ2-7; 7 bases fit TRBD2. V trimming: 4 bases; J trimming: 3 bases; junction bases outside the gene matches: 9. The germline V gene has CDR1 KGHSH and CDR2 LQKENI. The CDR3 runs 15 residues. CDR3 coding DNA: TGTGCCAGCTCACGTATTACTAGCGCCGACTACGAGCAGTACTTC. This translates into CASSRITSADYEQYF.

V is TRBV28 and J is TRBJ1-5, with D unclear. The germline V gene encodes CDR1 MDHEN and CDR2 SYDVKM. V was cut by 6 bases and J by 5 bases, with 11 bases left in between. This CDR3 is built from 13 residues. As DNA, the CDR3 is TGTGCCAGCAGCACTCGAGGGTATCAGCCCCAGCATTTT. This translates into CASSTRGYQPQHF.